There are many counts of the clone carrying this TCR beta chain. Its target is not known. The entry originates in a study of neurological immune-mediated disorders. Notes on the study in general: TCR clonal expansion peaked in HTLV-1-associated myelopathy patients and was lowest in multiple sclerosis patients. No sharing of CDR3 amino acid sequences was observed among expanded clones across subjects, suggesting private repertoires in all groups.

Germline V gives CDR1 SGHRS, CDR2 YFSETQ. The CDR3 totals 13 residues. The junction had 0 bases not matched to a gene; V was cut back by 4 bases and J by 0 bases. Sample time point: technical triplicate 2. A total of 2 million PBMCs stored at -80 degrees C provided the unsorted libraries. With 10-nucleotide random UMIs included, cDNA was synthesized by 5'RACE. TCRdb reanalysed the 5' RACE reads using MiXCR and keeps one entry per CDR3 protein. The table shows tens of thousands of distinct CDR3 sequences, with less than 25% occurring only once. The specimen sequenced was PBMCs. The rearrangement links TRBV5-1 to TRBJ2-5; 7 nucleotides agree with TRBD1. This receptor was taken from a man aged 55 to 69 with HTLV-1-associated myelopathy (HAM/TSP). The CDR3: CASSTGDQETQYF. The CDR3 bases are TGCGCCAGCAGCACAGGGGACCAAGAGACCCAGTACTTC.